This T cell receptor (beta chain) was retrieved from a study of T-cell reconstitution after alpha-beta-depleted transplantation in children. Study conclusions and caveats: Expanded graft clones, several hundred of them, were reportedly the source of alpha-beta T cells about two months after transplant. One year post-transplant, T-cell counts and diversity were largely derived from T cells produced anew.

Comment on this clonotype: What it recognizes is unknown.

This CDR3 contains 17 residues. Trimming left V 8 bases short and J 1 base short, with 23 bases between. Germline V gene data show CDR1 as KGHDR and CDR2 as SFDVKD. Unique molecular identifiers tagged the TCRbeta library. One entry per CDR3 protein results from TCRdb running MiXCR on the PCR reads. This repertoire shows about 980,000 distinct CDR3 sequences, less than 30% found once; its top ten account for approximately 30%. This receptor was obtained from a boy in the first two years of life who had a stem cell transplant for SCID, so the T cells may come from the graft donor. The sample consisted of PBMCs, mostly from graft donor cells, taken 360 days after TCRalphabeta/CD19-depleted stem cell transplant. This chain joins TRBV24-1 and TRBJ2-7; perhaps TRBD1 as D (5 bases). CDR3 in amino acids: CATTSLEGPRGSYEQYF. CDR3 DNA sequence: TGTGCCACCACGTCCTTGGAAGGCCCAAGGGGATCCTACGAGCAGTACTTC.